One and the same sample provided the 13 T cell receptor beta chains below, sequenced in a study of cytomegalovirus exposure and HLA in healthy donors. Use of 60 Vbeta and 13 Jbeta primers characterized the PCR. Profiled with immunoSEQ multiplex PCR; TCRdb holds only in-frame clones, not every one. The sample lists roughly 190,000 clones, roughly 85% occurring once. Input material: PBMCs. The receptors here all came from a woman aged 18-29 years in good health and CMV-seronegative.

The rearrangement uses TRBV5-1 and TRBJ2-2; 8 positions agree with TRBD1. Germline V CDR1 and CDR2: SGHRS, YFSETQ. This CDR3 has 15 amino acids. V was clipped by 4 bases and J by 1 base; unmatched bases: 3. CDR3 DNA: TGCGCCAGCAGCCACACAGGGGGGAACACCGGGGAGCTGTTTTTT. Protein: CASSHTGGNTGELFF. Combining the CDR3 with reference TRBV5-1 and TRBJ2-2 gives the whole variable domain KAGVTQTPRYLIKTRGQQVTLSCSPISGHRSVSWYQQTPGQGLQFLFEYFSETQRNKGNFPGRFSGRQFSNSRSEMNVSTLELGDSALYLCASSHTGGNTGELFFGEGSRLTVL.

The chain is built from TRBV29-1 and TRBJ1-5; 8 bases fit TRBD1. The V gene's germline CDR1 is SQVTM and CDR2 ANQGSEA. The CDR3 runs to 13 residues. Trimming took 6 bases from V and 1 from J; bases not matched to a gene: 2. As DNA, the CDR3 is TGCAGCGTCCAGGGGGCAAGCAATCAGCCCCAGCATTTT. Its translation: CSVQGASNQPQHF.

The genes are TRBV7-2 and TRBJ2-7; 9 nucleotides align to TRBD1. Germline CDR1 reads SGHTA; CDR2 reads FQGNSA. After removal of 5 bases from V and 5 bases from J, the junction contained 7 bases not matched to a gene. The CDR3 is 14 residues long. The CDR3 DNA sequence: TGTGCCAGCAGCCCGACAGGGGGTGTCGACGAGCAGTACGTC. It specifies CASSPTGGVDEQYV.

Only one count was recorded for this clone. The V gene is TRBV2, the J gene TRBJ2-5; 9 bases match TRBD2. The germline gives CDR1 SNHLY, CDR2 FYNNEI. The CDR3 covers 17 residues. The V segment lost 3 bases and the J segment 7 bases; nucleotides outside the gene matches: 15. CDR3 bases: TGTGCCAGCAGTGAGTCTTGGACTAGCGACCCATTTGGGACCCAGTACTTC. Translation: CASSESWTSDPFGTQYF.

This chain joins TRBV29-1 and TRBJ2-1; 7 nucleotides line up with TRBD2. CDR1 is SQVTM and CDR2 is ANQGSEA in the germline V gene. The CDR3 contains 14 residues. With 3 bases clipped from V and 5 bases from J, the junction kept 7 bases outside the gene matches. This CDR3 is CSVDGGRADNEQFF. DNA of the CDR3: TGCAGCGTTGACGGGGGGAGGGCCGACAATGAGCAGTTCTTC.

This clone was counted once. The chain combines TRBV29-1 with TRBJ2-7, with D perhaps assigned TRBD1 or TRBD2 (6 bases each). Looked up from germline, CDR1 is SQVTM and CDR2 is ANQGSEA. CDR3 length equals 12 residues. With 8 bases removed from V and 6 bases from J, the gap between germline ends came to 17 bases. CDR3 loop: CSFKEGGGEQYF. CDR3 DNA sequence: TGCAGCTTTAAAGAGGGGGGAGGCGAGCAGTACTTC.

The V gene is TRBV4-3, the J gene TRBJ1-2, with 10 bases aligning to TRBD1. Trimming at V came to 4 bases and at J to 4 bases, leaving 3 bases not matched to a gene. CDR1 LGHNA and CDR2 YSLEER come from the germline V gene. The length of the CDR3 is 14 residues. The CDR3 region has the DNA TGCGCCAGCAGCCGGGACAGGGGTACCTATGGCTACACCTTC. Residues: CASSRDRGTYGYTF.

The V and J genes are TRBV5-8 and TRBJ2-1; TRBD2 aligns across 12 bases. Losses at the gene ends were 2 bases for V and 4 bases for J; bases not matched to a gene: 1. Germline loops: CDR1 SGHTS, CDR2 YDEGEE. The CDR3 contains 15 residues. CDR3 sequence: CASSFGLAGYNEQFF. The CDR3 coding sequence is TGTGCCAGCAGCTTCGGACTAGCGGGGTACAATGAGCAGTTCTTC.

The CDR3 nucleotides read TGTGCCAGCAGCCAAACGGACAGCTACTCCTACGAGCAGTACTTC. Its protein is CASSQTDSYSYEQYF. The chain employs TRBV4-2 and TRBJ2-7, with D possibly TRBD1 on 6 matching bases. The germline V gene encodes CDR1 LGHNA and CDR2 YNFKEQ. Trimming took off 2 bases at V and 0 bases at J, with 11 bases between the two ends. The CDR3 runs to 15 residues.

The J gene is TRBJ1-3, the V gene TRBV6-5; 9 positions agree with TRBD1. V lost 4 bases, J lost 2 bases, and 0 bases stayed unmatched. The germline V gene has CDR1 MNHEY and CDR2 SVGAGI. The CDR3 totals 14 residues. The CDR3 is CASSWTGAGNTIYF. DNA of the CDR3: TGTGCCAGCAGTTGGACAGGGGCTGGAAACACCATATATTTT.

This CDR3 reads CASSALQGMEQGAGELFF. The CDR3 DNA follows: TGTGCCAGCAGCGCCTTACAGGGTATGGAACAAGGAGCCGGGGAGCTGTTTTTT. This sequence joins TRBV7-9 and TRBJ2-2; maybe TRBD1 (6 bases). The CDR3 is 18 residues long. V was cut by 5 bases and J by 6 bases, with 25 bases left in between. Germline CDR1 SEHNR, CDR2 FQNEAQ (reference sequence). Using reference TRBV7-9 and TRBJ2-2 for the parts outside the CDR3, the full variable domain is DTGVSQNPRHKITKRGQNVTFRCDPISEHNRLYWYRQTLGQGPEFLTYFQNEAQLEKSRLLSDRFSAERPKGSFSTLEIQRTEQGDSAMYLCASSALQGMEQGAGELFFGEGSRLTVL.

This clone was counted a single time. The chain employs TRBV7-9 and TRBJ2-7; 9 bases match TRBD2. Germline V gene data show CDR1 as SEHNR and CDR2 as FQNEAQ (reference sequence). The CDR3 sequence is 16 residues long. The trim removed 4 bases at V and 3 bases at J, leaving 10 bases unmatched. CDR3 sequence reads: CASSSETSGPNYEQYF. The CDR3, as DNA: TGTGCCAGCAGCTCCGAGACTAGCGGCCCAAACTACGAGCAGTACTTC.

The chain carries TRBV15 and TRBJ2-3; 8 bases align to TRBD1. CDR3 length: 14 amino acids. Losses at the gene ends were 4 bases for V and 3 bases for J; bases not matched to a gene: 3. Per the germline V gene, CDR1 is LNHNV and CDR2 is YYDKDF (reference sequence). CDR3 region: CATSTRQGTDTQYF. Here the CDR3 DNA reads TGTGCCACCAGCACACGACAGGGGACAGATACGCAGTATTTT. Full variable domain (missing parts from reference TRBV15 and TRBJ2-3): DAMVIQNPRYQVTQFGKPVTLSCSQTLNHNVMYWYQQKSSQAPKLLFHYYDKDFNNEADTPDNFQSRRPNTSFCFLDIRSPGLGDTAMYLCATSTRQGTDTQYFGPGTRLTVL.